Listed below are T cell receptor beta chains from one sample, sequenced in a study of T cells after posttransplantation cyclophosphamide. The table came from immunoSEQ multiplex PCR; TCRdb's copy has only in-frame clones and leaves some out. The sample lists more than 60,000 clones; 93% were seen once. Sample: PBMCs. Every receptor here comes from a young woman in good health and a related stem cell transplant donor. Both conserved end residues are part of each CDR3. A D gene is named only where the DNA matches it firmly. Some rows have no size entry. The others give once, few or many, or a class for an expanded clone.

NA,TRBD2,TRBJ2-1,TRBV5-6,CASSLRGLSHNEQFF,TGTGCCAGCAGCTTGAGGGGACTATCCCACAATGAGCAGTTCTTC
once,NA,TRBJ2-1,TRBV9,CASSAQAGEQFF,TGTGCCAGCAGCGCCCAGGCGGGTGAGCAGTTCTTC
NA,NA,TRBJ1-1,TRBV6-5,CASSSGGARGAFF,TGTGCCAGCAGTTCCGGAGGGGCGCGGGGAGCTTTCTTT
NA,NA,TRBJ1-5,TRBV29-1,CSVPRGEGNQPQHF,TGCAGCGTCCCAAGGGGAGAGGGGAATCAGCCCCAGCATTTT
NA,NA,TRBJ2-5,TRBV9,CASSAGTIQETQYF,TGTGCCAGCAGCGCCGGGACAATCCAAGAGACCCAGTACTTC
NA,TRBD1,TRBJ1-1,TRBV29-1,CSVEQGNEAFF,TGCAGCGTGGAACAGGGGAATGAAGCTTTCTTT
NA,TRBD1,TRBJ1-2,TRBV4-2,CASSPPGRPPGQGNTF,TGTGCCAGCAGCCCTCCGGGTCGCCCTCCGGGACAGGGTAACACCTTC
NA,NA,TRBJ1-5,TRBV2,CASRRWGRRVGQPQHF,TGTGCCAGCAGAAGGTGGGGGCGGCGGGTTGGGCAGCCCCAGCATTTT
NA,TRBD1,TRBJ1-3,TRBV10-2,CASSESTGVGNTIYF,TGCGCCAGCAGTGAGTCGACAGGGGTTGGAAACACCATATATTTT
NA,TRBD2,TRBJ2-1,TRBV28,CASSPVGTSGNNEQFF,TGTGCCAGCAGCCCCGTCGGGACTAGCGGAAACAATGAGCAGTTCTTC
NA,NA,TRBJ2-7,TRBV7-2,CASSAALGRTYEQYF,TGTGCCAGCAGCGCAGCCTTGGGCCGTACCTACGAGCAGTACTTC
NA,NA,TRBJ2-2,TRBV9,CASSVDGRTNTGELFF,TGTGCCAGCAGCGTAGACGGAAGAACGAACACCGGGGAGCTGTTTTTT
once,TRBD2,TRBJ2-3,TRBV6-4,CASSGQSGGDTDTQYF,TGTGCCAGCAGTGGACAAAGCGGGGGGGACACAGATACGCAGTATTTT
NA,TRBD1,TRBJ2-5,TRBV2,CASSEKGQGGETQYF,TGTGCCAGCAGTGAAAAGGGACAGGGGGGGGAGACCCAGTACTTC
NA,NA,TRBJ2-3,TRBV7-3,CASSLTYQSTDTQYF,TGTGCCAGCAGCTTAACGTATCAGAGCACAGATACGCAGTATTTT
NA,NA,TRBJ2-7,TRBV10-3,CAISAYAASYEQYF,TGTGCCATCAGTGCCTACGCCGCCTCCTACGAGCAGTACTTC
NA,TRBD1,TRBJ2-2,TRBV11-2,CASSSSGGSIYPGELFF,TGTGCCAGCAGCTCCTCAGGGGGCTCCATATATCCCGGGGAGCTGTTTTTT
NA,NA,TRBJ1-2,TRBV6-1,CASIATAANYGYTF,TGTGCCAGCATTGCGACGGCCGCTAACTATGGCTACACCTTC
once,NA,TRBJ1-1,TRBV9,CASSPRGGLGEAFF,TGTGCCAGCAGCCCCCGGGGGGGGTTGGGTGAAGCTTTCTTT
once,TRBD2,TRBJ2-3,TRBV18,CASSPLTSGEADTQYF,TGTGCCAGCTCACCGCTTACTAGCGGGGAGGCGGATACGCAGTATTTT
NA,NA,TRBJ2-3,TRBV5-1,CASSRRSTDTQYF,TGCGCCAGCAGCCGGAGGAGCACAGATACGCAGTATTTT
NA,TRBD2,TRBJ2-1,TRBV5-1,CASSLAWTSPSFNEQFF,TGCGCCAGCAGCTTGGCGTGGACTAGCCCCAGTTTCAATGAGCAGTTCTTC
NA,NA,TRBJ2-7,TRBV4-1,CASSPGQRGYEQYF,TGCGCCAGCAGCCCGGGACAGCGGGGCTACGAGCAGTACTTC
NA,TRBD2,TRBJ2-3,TRBV11-2,CASSYEGLAGRDTQYF,TGTGCCAGCAGCTACGAGGGACTAGCGGGGAGGGATACGCAGTATTTT
NA,TRBD1,TRBJ2-1,TRBV7-2,CASSLNRGMHEQFF,TGTGCCAGCAGCCTAAACAGGGGCATGCATGAGCAGTTCTTC
NA,NA,TRBJ1-2,TRBV7-2,CASSAAGASYGYTF,TGTGCCAGCAGCGCCGCGGGGGCCAGCTATGGCTACACCTTC
NA,NA,TRBJ1-2,TRBV19,CASSIAGYSSNYGYTF,TGTGCCAGTAGTATAGCAGGGTACAGCTCTAACTATGGCTACACCTTC
NA,NA,TRBJ1-4,TRBV21-1,CASSDTGKLFF,TGTGCCAGCAGCGACACGGGAAAACTGTTTTTT
NA,NA,TRBJ1-4,TRBV4-1,CASSQANDNEKLFF,TGCGCCAGCAGCCAAGCAAACGATAATGAAAAACTGTTTTTT
NA,TRBD1,TRBJ2-2,TRBV5-5,CASSLYRGAYTGELFF,TGTGCCAGCAGCTTATACAGGGGGGCCTACACCGGGGAGCTGTTTTTT
few,NA,TRBJ1-4,TRBV4-3,CASSQDYGDTEKLFF,TGCGCCAGCAGCCAAGATTATGGGGATACTGAAAAACTGTTTTTT
NA,NA,TRBJ2-3,TRBV30,CAWAGRGADTQYF,TGTGCCTGGGCGGGCAGGGGCGCAGATACGCAGTATTTT
once,TRBD1,TRBJ2-6,TRBV4-1,CASSQERGTDLSGANVLTF,TGCGCCAGCAGCCAAGAACGAGGGACAGACCTCTCTGGGGCCAACGTCCTGACTTTC
NA,NA,TRBJ1-4,TRBV7-2,CASSANPGEKLFF,TGTGCCAGCAGCGCGAACCCTGGTGAAAAACTGTTTTTT
NA,TRBD1,TRBJ2-7,TRBV7-2,CASSFRGTGARVEQYF,TGTGCCAGCAGCTTCCGGGGGACAGGGGCGCGGGTCGAGCAGTACTTC
NA,TRBD1,TRBJ2-7,TRBV5-6,CASSSDRGNYEQYF,TGTGCCAGCAGCTCGGACAGGGGAAACTACGAGCAGTACTTC
NA,NA,TRBJ2-7,TRBV7-9,CASSLTWTPYEQYF,TGTGCCAGCAGCTTAACGTGGACGCCCTACGAGCAGTACTTC
NA,TRBD1,TRBJ2-7,TRBV15,CATSREGQGYYEQYF,TGTGCCACCAGCAGAGAGGGACAGGGTTACTACGAGCAGTACTTC
NA,NA,TRBJ2-5,TRBV29-1,CSVPHGETQYF,TGCAGCGTTCCCCACGGGGAGACCCAGTACTTC
NA,NA,TRBJ1-2,TRBV28,CASLQVDGYTF,TGTGCCAGTCTCCAGGTTGATGGCTACACCTTC
NA,NA,TRBJ2-6,TRBV6-4,CASSDNPSGANVLTF,TGTGCCAGCAGTGACAATCCCTCTGGGGCCAACGTCCTGACTTTC
NA,NA,TRBJ1-2,TRBV29-1,CSVEGGASRYGYTF,TGCAGCGTTGAAGGAGGGGCAAGTAGGTATGGCTACACCTTC
NA,NA,TRBJ2-5,TRBV7-2,CASSRGLPTRETQYF,TGTGCCAGCAGCCGCGGACTACCCACCCGAGAGACCCAGTACTTC
NA,NA,TRBJ2-1,TRBV10-3,CAISEWLEDNEQFF,TGTGCCATCAGTGAATGGCTAGAGGACAATGAGCAGTTCTTC
once,NA,TRBJ2-5,TRBV18,CASCEQGLGQETQYF,TGTGCCAGCTGCGAACAAGGGCTTGGACAAGAGACCCAGTACTTC
NA,NA,TRBJ1-1,TRBV27,CASRYQVGGTEAFF,TGTGCCAGCAGGTATCAGGTGGGGGGCACTGAAGCTTTCTTT
NA,NA,TRBJ2-5,TRBV5-4,CASSLSQGQETQYF,TGTGCCAGCAGCTTGTCCCAGGGCCAAGAGACCCAGTACTTC
NA,TRBD1,TRBJ2-7,TRBV11-2,CASSLGVAGGYEQYF,TGTGCCAGCAGCTTAGGAGTGGCAGGGGGCTACGAGCAGTACTTC
NA,NA,TRBJ1-2,TRBV7-2,CASSLEGFYGYTF,TGTGCCAGCAGCTTAGAAGGGTTCTATGGCTACACCTTC
NA,NA,TRBJ2-7,TRBV14,CASSQVSGLNSYEQYF,TGTGCCAGCAGCCAAGTCTCAGGACTGAACTCCTACGAGCAGTACTTC
few,NA,TRBJ2-3,TRBV18,CASSPQQGTDTQYF,TGTGCCAGCTCACCACAACAAGGCACAGATACGCAGTATTTT
NA,NA,TRBJ1-4,TRBV10-2,CASSERGWEKLFF,TGCGCCAGCAGTGAACGAGGGTGGGAAAAACTGTTTTTT
NA,NA,TRBJ2-3,TRBV7-3,CASSSEVPTDTQYF,TGTGCCAGCAGCTCCGAGGTCCCCACAGATACGCAGTATTTT
NA,TRBD1,TRBJ1-4,TRBV29-1,CSVPGQVQGREKLFF,TGCAGCGTCCCTGGACAGGTGCAAGGTCGAGAAAAACTGTTTTTT
NA,NA,TRBJ1-1,TRBV27,CASSLDPQVAKNTEAFF,TGTGCCAGCAGTTTAGACCCACAGGTGGCCAAAAACACTGAAGCTTTCTTT